The 11 T cell receptor beta chains listed next were all sequenced from one sample in a study of cytotoxic CD8 clonotypes in ibrutinib-treated CLL. Here immunoSEQ multiplex PCR was the method, and the copy in TCRdb shows in-frame clones only, minus some. The sample consists of more than 85,000 clones, about 72% of them appearing once. This specimen was PBMCs, taken after 12 months of ibrutinib treatment. The receptors originated from a human donor with chronic lymphocytic leukemia.

For this clone: Distinct nucleotide sequences in the sample also encode this CDR3. The J gene is TRBJ1-5, the V gene TRBV12-5; D remains ambiguous. There are 11 residues in the CDR3. V was cut by 1 base and J by 5 bases, with 0 bases left in between. Looked up from germline, CDR1 is LGHNT and CDR2 is FRNRAP. The CDR3 loop is CASGLDQPQHF. CDR3 DNA: TGTGCTAGTGGTTTGGATCAGCCCCAGCATTTT.

The V and J genes are TRBV5-4 and TRBJ2-7; TRBD2 matches 10 bases. Trimming cost V 1 base and J 5 bases; bases outside gene matches: 3. CDR1 and CDR2 from the germline V gene are SGHNT and YYREEE (reference sequence). The CDR3 consists of 14 residues. The CDR3 DNA is TGTGCCAGCAGCTTGAGGCTAGCGGGGGACGAGCAGTACTTC. Protein sequence: CASSLRLAGDEQYF.

There are a few counts of this clone. V and J are TRBV5-1 and TRBJ2-3; 9 nucleotides agree with TRBD1. The CDR3 runs 16 residues. V shed 0 bases and J 1 base; nucleotides not matched to a gene: 3. CDR1 and CDR2 (germline): SGHRS, YFSETQ. CDR3 region: CASSLGDRVGTDTQYF. The CDR3 nucleotides are TGCGCCAGCAGCTTGGGGGACAGGGTTGGCACAGATACGCAGTATTTT.

This clone was detected only a few times. CDR3 region: CASSPVDGVVYEQYF. The CDR3 nucleotides read TGTGCCAGCTCACCGGTTGATGGGGTTGTCTACGAGCAGTACTTC. The gene calls are TRBV18 and TRBJ2-7; no clear D. Trimming stripped 3 bases from V and 3 bases from J, with 15 bases between. The CDR3 spans 15 residues. From germline, CDR1 is KGHSH and CDR2 LQKENI.

This clone was seen only a few times. The J gene is TRBJ1-2, the V gene TRBV28, with D tentatively TRBD1 (5 bases). Germline values: CDR1 MDHEN, CDR2 SYDVKM. Trimming took 5 bases from V and 7 from J, leaving 20 bases between them. CDR3 length equals 15 residues. The CDR3 bases are TGTGCCAGCAGTCCACCGAGCGGGGCGGTGGCTGGCTACACCTTC. Its protein product is CASSPPSGAVAGYTF.

The chain employs TRBV9 and TRBJ2-2; D is unresolved. Germline values: CDR1 SGDLS, CDR2 YYNGEE. Trimming took 0 bases from V and 5 from J, leaving 8 bases between them. This CDR3 region has 14 residues. The CDR3 loop reads CASSVDSQTGELFF. The CDR3 nucleotides read TGTGCCAGCAGCGTAGATAGTCAGACCGGGGAGCTGTTTTTT.

This clone was recorded once. The rearrangement uses TRBV5-1 and TRBJ2-7; no firm D call. The V gene's germline CDR1 is SGHRS and CDR2 YFSETQ. The CDR3 covers 14 residues. Deletions cut 0 bases from V and 0 bases from J, with 7 bases between. The CDR3 DNA follows: TGCGCCAGCAGCTTGGAGGCCAGCTCCTACGAGCAGTACTTC. It codes for CASSLEASSYEQYF. The whole variable domain, remainder taken from reference TRBV5-1 and TRBJ2-7, is KAGVTQTPRYLIKTRGQQVTLSCSPISGHRSVSWYQQTPGQGLQFLFEYFSETQRNKGNFPGRFSGRQFSNSRSEMNVSTLELGDSALYLCASSLEASSYEQYFGPGTRLTVT.

The chain carries TRBV4-2 and TRBJ2-3; a possible D gene is TRBD1 (5 bases). Germline CDR1 and CDR2: LGHNA and YNFKEQ. This CDR3 contains 10 residues. The germline V and J ends were trimmed by 8 bases and 6 bases, with 6 bases remaining between them. The CDR3 nucleotides read TGTGCCAGCGCAGGGGATACGCAGTATTTT. Amino acid sequence: CASAGDTQYF.

The chain carries TRBV7-9 and TRBJ2-3; possibly TRBD1 for D (6 bases). Trimming took 5 bases from V and 4 from J, leaving 10 bases between them. The CDR3 is 13 amino acids. Germline values: CDR1 SEHNR, CDR2 FQNEAQ (reference sequence). The CDR3 loop is CASSQGFADTQYF. CDR3 DNA: TGTGCCAGCAGCCAGGGGTTCGCAGATACGCAGTATTTT.

This clone was recorded only once. V is TRBV13 and J is TRBJ2-1; 7 bases agree with TRBD1. With V trimmed by 7 bases and J by 2 bases, 8 bases remained unmatched. The germline V gene has CDR1 PRHDT and CDR2 FYEKMQ (reference sequence). The CDR3 length is 15 residues. The CDR3, as DNA: TGTGCCAGCACCCGGGGACAGCTGACCTACAATGAGCAGTTCTTC. It translates to CASTRGQLTYNEQFF.

The chain employs TRBV7-2 and TRBJ2-7; no reliable D call. CDR1 and CDR2 (germline): SGHTA, FQGNSA. The CDR3 extends over 15 amino acids. The V end was cut by 1 base, the J end by 3 bases, with 13 bases between. The CDR3: CASSLGSNRLYEQYF. The DNA of the CDR3 is TGTGCCAGCAGCTTAGGTTCGAATCGGCTCTACGAGCAGTACTTC.